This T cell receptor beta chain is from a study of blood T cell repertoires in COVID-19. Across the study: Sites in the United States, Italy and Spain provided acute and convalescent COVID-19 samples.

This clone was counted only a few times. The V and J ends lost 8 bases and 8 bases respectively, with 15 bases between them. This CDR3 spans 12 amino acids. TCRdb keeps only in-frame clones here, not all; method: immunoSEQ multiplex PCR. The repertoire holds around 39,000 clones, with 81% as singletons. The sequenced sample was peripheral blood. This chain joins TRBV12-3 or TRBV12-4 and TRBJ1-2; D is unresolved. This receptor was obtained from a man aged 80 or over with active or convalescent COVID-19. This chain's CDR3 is CASRTGGSGYTF. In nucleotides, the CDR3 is TGTGCCAGCCGAACGGGAGGGAGCGGCTACACCTTC.